The clone carrying this T cell receptor beta chain was picked up many times. Making TCR cDNA involved 5'RACE template switching, which added UMIs and a universal primer site. TCRdb reprocessed the 5' RACE reads via MiXCR and lists one record per CDR3 protein. The top ten hold roughly 17% of the sample, which has 96,000 or so distinct CDR3 sequences, 7.5% to 10% seen once. These data come from a study of T cells after yellow fever vaccination. Study-wide results and caveats: Re-detected after boosting: most primary clones, 96% of CD4 and about 90% of CD8.

This CDR3 spans 14 amino acids. The germline V gene encodes CDR1 SGHVS and CDR2 FNYEAQ. V was shortened by 0 bases and J by 5 bases, with 7 bases between the two germline ends. The source material was CD8+ T cells not binding an NS4B(214-222) dextramer, sorted from PBMCs, sampled around 15 days after the first yellow fever vaccination. The gene calls are TRBV7-6 and TRBJ2-2; D is ambiguous. This receptor was identified in a man between 18 and 35 years old who received the YFV17D yellow fever vaccine. For the CDR3, the DNA is TGTGCCAGCAGCTTAGCGTCTGAGACCGGGGAGCTGTTTTTT. It yields the protein CASSLASETGELFF.